This T cell receptor (beta chain) emerged from a study of blood T cells in healthy people across ages. Background on the study: Template switching retrieved approximately one barcoded beta molecule for each two T cells.

It was with a sample-barcoded 5' primer and a J-beta primer mix that a second PCR of roughly 7 to 12 cycles was run. Samples each returned at least 3 million CDR3-containing paired-end reads. TCRdb re-called the 5' RACE reads through MiXCR, storing one row per CDR3 protein. The sample has about 640,000 distinct CDR3 sequences, around 41% seen once. Note on this clonotype: Its antigen is still unknown.

Study-wide results and caveats: Older age coincided with a roughly linear decline in TCR beta diversity per million T cells. Estimates drawn from one million T cells were deemed to understate diversity.

V shed 2 bases and J shed 2 bases, with 19 bases lying between them. The length of the CDR3 is 18 residues. In germline, CDR1 is MNHEY, CDR2 SVGEGT. This chain uses TRBV6-2 or TRBV6-3 with TRBJ2-1; D may be TRBD1 or TRBD2 (6 bases each). This clonotype was obtained from a man older than 75 in good health. The sequenced material came from blood. The CDR3 here is CASSYPLSPGGAYNEQFF. The CDR3, as DNA: TGTGCCAGCAGTTACCCCCTAAGCCCCGGGGGCGCCTACAATGAGCAGTTCTTC.